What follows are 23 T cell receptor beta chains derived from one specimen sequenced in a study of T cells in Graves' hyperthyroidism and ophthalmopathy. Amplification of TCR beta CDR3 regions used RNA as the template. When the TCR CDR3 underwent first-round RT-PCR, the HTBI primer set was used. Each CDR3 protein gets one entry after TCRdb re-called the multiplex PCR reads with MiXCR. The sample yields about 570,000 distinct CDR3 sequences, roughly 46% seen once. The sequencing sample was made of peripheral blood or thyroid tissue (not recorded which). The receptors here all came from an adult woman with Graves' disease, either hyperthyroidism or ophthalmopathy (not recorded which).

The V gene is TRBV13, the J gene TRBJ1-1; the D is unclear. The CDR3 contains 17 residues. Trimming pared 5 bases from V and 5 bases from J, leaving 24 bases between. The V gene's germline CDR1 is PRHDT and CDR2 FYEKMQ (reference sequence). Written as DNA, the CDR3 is TGTGCCAGCAGCACCCGCCCGAGGGAACGGCAGCGGACTGAAGCTTTCTTT. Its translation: CASSTRPRERQRTEAFF.

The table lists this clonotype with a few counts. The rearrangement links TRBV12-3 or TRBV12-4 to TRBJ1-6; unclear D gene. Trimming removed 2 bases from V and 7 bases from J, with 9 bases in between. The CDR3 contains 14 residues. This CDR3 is CASSLNTENSPLHF. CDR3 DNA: TGTGCCAGCAGTTTAAACACAGAAAATTCACCCCTCCACTTT.

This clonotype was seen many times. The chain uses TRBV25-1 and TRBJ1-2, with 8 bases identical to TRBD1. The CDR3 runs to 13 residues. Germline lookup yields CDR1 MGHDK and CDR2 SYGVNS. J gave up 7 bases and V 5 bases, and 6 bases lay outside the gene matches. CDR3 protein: CASSPTGASGYTF. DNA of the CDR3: TGTGCCAGCAGTCCGACAGGGGCATCTGGCTACACCTTC.

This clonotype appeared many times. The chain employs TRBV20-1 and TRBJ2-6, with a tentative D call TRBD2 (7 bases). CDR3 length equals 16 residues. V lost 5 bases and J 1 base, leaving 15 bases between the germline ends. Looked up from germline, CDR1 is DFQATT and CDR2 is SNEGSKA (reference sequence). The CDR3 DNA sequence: TGCAGTGCTCCCTCGGGGAGGGGGTCTGGGGCCAACGTCCTGACTTTC. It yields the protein CSAPSGRGSGANVLTF.

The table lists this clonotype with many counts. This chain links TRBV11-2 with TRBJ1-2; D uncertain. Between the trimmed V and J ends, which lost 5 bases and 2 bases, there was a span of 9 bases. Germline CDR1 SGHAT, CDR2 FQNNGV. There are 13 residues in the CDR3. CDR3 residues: CASSQAANYGYTF. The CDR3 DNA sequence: TGTGCCAGCAGCCAGGCGGCAAACTATGGCTACACCTTC.

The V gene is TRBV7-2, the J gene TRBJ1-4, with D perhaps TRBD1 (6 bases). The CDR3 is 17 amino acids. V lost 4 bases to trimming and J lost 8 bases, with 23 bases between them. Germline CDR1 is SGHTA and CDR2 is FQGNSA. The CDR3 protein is CASSSIQGPPSMEKLFF. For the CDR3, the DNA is TGTGCCAGCAGCTCAATACAGGGCCCCCCTTCAATGGAAAAACTGTTTTTT.

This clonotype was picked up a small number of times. The CDR3 DNA is TGTGCCAGCAGCATGGGAAACACCATATATTTT. Its protein product is CASSMGNTIYF. The chain joins TRBV7-8 to TRBJ1-3; D gene unclear. Trimming stripped 5 bases from V and 4 bases from J, with 3 bases between. CDR3 size: 11 residues. Germline V gene lookup returns CDR1 SGHVS and CDR2 FQNEAQ.

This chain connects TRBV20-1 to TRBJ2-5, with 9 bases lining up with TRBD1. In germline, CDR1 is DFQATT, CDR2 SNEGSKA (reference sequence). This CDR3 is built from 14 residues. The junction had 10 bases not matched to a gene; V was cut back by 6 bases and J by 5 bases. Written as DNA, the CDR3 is TGCAGTGCACTACAGGGGGCGACCGGGGAGACCCAGTACTTC. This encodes CSALQGATGETQYF.

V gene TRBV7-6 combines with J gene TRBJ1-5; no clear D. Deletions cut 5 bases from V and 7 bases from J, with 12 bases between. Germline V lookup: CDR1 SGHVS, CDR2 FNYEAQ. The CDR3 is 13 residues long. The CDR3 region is CASSPGIEQPQHF. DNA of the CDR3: TGTGCCAGCAGCCCCGGGATTGAACAGCCCCAGCATTTT.

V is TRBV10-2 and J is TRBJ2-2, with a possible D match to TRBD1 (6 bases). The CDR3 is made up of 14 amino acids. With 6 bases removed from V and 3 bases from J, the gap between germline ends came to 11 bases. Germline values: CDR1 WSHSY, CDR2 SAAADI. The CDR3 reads CASREGQYTGELFF. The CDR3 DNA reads TGCGCCAGCAGAGAAGGACAGTACACCGGGGAGCTGTTTTTT.

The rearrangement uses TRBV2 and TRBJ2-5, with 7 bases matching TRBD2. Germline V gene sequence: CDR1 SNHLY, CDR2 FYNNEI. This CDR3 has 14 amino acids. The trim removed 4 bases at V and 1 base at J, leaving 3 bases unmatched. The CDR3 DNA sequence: TGTGCCAGCAGTGGCCGCGGGGGCCAAGAGACCCAGTACTTC. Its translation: CASSGRGGQETQYF.

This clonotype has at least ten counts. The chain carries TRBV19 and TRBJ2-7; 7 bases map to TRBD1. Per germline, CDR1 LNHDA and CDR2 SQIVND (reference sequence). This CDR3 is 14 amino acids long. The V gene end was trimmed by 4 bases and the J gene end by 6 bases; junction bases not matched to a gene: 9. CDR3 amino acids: CASSNLGGYVEQYF. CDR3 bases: TGTGCCAGTAGTAACCTAGGGGGCTACGTCGAGCAGTACTTC.

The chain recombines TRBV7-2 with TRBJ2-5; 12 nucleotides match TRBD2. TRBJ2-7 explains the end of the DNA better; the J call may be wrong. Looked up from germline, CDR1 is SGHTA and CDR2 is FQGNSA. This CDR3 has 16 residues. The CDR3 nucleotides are TGTGCCAGCAGCCCCCCCGGACTAGCGGGATCCTACGAGCAGTACTTC. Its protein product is CASSPPGLAGSYEQYF.

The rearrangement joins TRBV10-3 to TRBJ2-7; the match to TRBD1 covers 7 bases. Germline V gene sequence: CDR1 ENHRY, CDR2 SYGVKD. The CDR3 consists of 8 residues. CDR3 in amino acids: CAINEGAV. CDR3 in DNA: TGTGCCATCAACGAGGGGGCGGTC.

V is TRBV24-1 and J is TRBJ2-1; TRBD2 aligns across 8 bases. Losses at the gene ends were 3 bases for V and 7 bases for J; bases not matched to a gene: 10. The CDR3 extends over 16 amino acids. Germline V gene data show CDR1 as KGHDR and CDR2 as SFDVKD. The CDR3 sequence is CATSDPRLAGRNEQFF. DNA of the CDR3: TGTGCCACCAGTGATCCGCGGTTAGCGGGAAGGAATGAGCAGTTCTTC.

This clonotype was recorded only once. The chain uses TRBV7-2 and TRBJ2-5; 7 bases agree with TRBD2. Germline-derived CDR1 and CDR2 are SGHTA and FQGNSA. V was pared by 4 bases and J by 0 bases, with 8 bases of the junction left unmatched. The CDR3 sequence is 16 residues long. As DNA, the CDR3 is TGTGCCAGCAGCTACGGAGGTGGGGGGGACCAAGAGACCCAGTACTTC. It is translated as CASSYGGGGDQETQYF. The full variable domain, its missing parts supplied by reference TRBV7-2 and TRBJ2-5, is GAGVSQSPSNKVTEKGKDVELRCDPISGHTALYWYRQSLGQGLEFLIYFQGNSAPDKSGLPSDRFSAERTGGSVSTLTIQRTQQEDSAVYLCASSYGGGGDQETQYFGPGTRLLVL.

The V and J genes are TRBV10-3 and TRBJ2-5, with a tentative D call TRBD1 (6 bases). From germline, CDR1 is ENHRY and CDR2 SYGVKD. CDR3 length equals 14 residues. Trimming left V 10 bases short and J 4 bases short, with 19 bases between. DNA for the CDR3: TGTGCCACCTCCCCCTTTGGGGGCCGAGAGACCCAGTACTTC. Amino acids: CATSPFGGRETQYF.

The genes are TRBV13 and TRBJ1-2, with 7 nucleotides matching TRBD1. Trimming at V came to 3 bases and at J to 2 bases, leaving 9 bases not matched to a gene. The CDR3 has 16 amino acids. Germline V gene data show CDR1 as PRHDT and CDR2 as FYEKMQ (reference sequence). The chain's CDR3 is CASSFGGQAGNYGYTF. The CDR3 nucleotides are TGTGCCAGCAGCTTCGGCGGACAGGCGGGGAACTATGGCTACACCTTC.

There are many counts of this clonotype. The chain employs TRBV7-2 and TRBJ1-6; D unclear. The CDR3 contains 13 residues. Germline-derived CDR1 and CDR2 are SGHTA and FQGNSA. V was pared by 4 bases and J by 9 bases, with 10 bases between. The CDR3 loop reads CASSSEQFSPLHF. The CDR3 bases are TGTGCCAGCAGCTCCGAACAGTTTTCACCCCTCCACTTT.

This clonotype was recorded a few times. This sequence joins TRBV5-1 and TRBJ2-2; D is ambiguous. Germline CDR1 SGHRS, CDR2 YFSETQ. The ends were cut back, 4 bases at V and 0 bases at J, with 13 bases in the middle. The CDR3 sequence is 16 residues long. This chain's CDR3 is CASSPTGAANTGELFF. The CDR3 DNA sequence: TGCGCCAGCAGCCCTACCGGCGCGGCGAACACCGGGGAGCTGTTTTTT.

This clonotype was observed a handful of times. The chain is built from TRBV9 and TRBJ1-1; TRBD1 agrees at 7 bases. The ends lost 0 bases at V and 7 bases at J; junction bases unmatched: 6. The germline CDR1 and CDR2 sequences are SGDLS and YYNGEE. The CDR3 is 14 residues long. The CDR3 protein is CASSVGPQGYEAFF. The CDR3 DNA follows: TGTGCCAGCAGCGTAGGGCCACAGGGGTATGAAGCTTTCTTT.

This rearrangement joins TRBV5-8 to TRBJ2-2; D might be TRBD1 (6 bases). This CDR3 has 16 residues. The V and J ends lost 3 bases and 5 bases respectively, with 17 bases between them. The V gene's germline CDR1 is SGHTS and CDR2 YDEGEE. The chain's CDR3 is CASSSSQGLRTGELFF. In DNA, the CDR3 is TGTGCCAGCAGCTCGTCCCAGGGGCTTAGAACCGGGGAGCTGTTTTTT.

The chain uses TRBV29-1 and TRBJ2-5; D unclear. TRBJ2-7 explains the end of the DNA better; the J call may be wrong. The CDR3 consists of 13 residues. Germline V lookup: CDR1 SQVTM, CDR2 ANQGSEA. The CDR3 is CSVDLLGPGEQYF. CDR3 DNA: TGCAGCGTTGATTTATTAGGCCCCGGCGAGCAGTACTTC.